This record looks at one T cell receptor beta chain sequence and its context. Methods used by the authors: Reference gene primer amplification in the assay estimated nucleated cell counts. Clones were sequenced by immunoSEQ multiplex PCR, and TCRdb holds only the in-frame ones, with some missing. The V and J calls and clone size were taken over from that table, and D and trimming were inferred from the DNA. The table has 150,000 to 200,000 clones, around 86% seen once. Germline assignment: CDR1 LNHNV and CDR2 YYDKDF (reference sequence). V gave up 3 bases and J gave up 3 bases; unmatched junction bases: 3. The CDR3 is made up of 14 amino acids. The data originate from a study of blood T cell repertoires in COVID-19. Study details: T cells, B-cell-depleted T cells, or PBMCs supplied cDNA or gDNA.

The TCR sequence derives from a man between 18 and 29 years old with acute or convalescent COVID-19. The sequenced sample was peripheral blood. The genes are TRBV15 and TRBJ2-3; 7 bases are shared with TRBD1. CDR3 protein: CATSRDRQTDTQYF. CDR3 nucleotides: TGTGCCACCAGCAGGGACAGGCAAACAGATACGCAGTATTTT. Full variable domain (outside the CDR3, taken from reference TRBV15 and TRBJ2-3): DAMVIQNPRYQVTQFGKPVTLSCSQTLNHNVMYWYQQKSSQAPKLLFHYYDKDFNNEADTPDNFQSRRPNTSFCFLDIRSPGLGDTAMYLCATSRDRQTDTQYFGPGTRLTVL.